The 12 T cell receptor beta chains reported below all come from one sample, sequenced in a study of CD8 T cells in ankylosing spondylitis. Study-wide results and limits: Apparently characteristic of ankylosing spondylitis blood was a TCR beta motif (fewer than ten highly homologous variants).

No cognate antigen is known for these TCRs. TCRdb redid the calling of the 5' RACE reads with MiXCR, one entry per CDR3 protein. The sample lists 800,000 to 900,000 distinct CDR3 sequences, 10% to 15% seen once, with roughly 0.51% in the top ten. The source material was blood, either unsorted or a sorted T cell fraction (not recorded which). These receptors all come from a male donor with ankylosing spondylitis.

This clonotype was picked up many times. This rearrangement joins TRBV5-6 to TRBJ2-5, with 9 bases that match TRBD1. The junction had 5 bases not matched to a gene; V was cut back by 4 bases and J by 4 bases. CDR1 and CDR2 (germline): SGHDT, YYEEEE. The length of the CDR3 is 14 residues. Here the CDR3 reads CASSPATGGETQYF. In nucleotides, the CDR3 is TGTGCCAGCAGCCCAGCGACAGGGGGAGAGACCCAGTACTTC.

The chain links TRBV29-1 to TRBJ2-5; D gene ambiguous. The length of the CDR3 is 12 residues. Germline lookup yields CDR1 SQVTM and CDR2 ANQGSEA. Trimming left V 1 base short and J 0 bases short, with 3 bases between. CDR3 amino acids: CSVEGYQETQYF. CDR3 coding DNA: TGCAGCGTTGAAGGGTACCAAGAGACCCAGTACTTC. Filled out from reference TRBV29-1 and TRBJ2-5, the complete variable domain reads SAVISQKPSRDICQRGTSLTIQCQVDSQVTMMFWYRQQPGQSLTLIATANQGSEATYESGFVIDKFPISRPNLTFSTLTVSNMSPEDSSIYLCSVEGYQETQYFGPGTRLLVL.

The gene calls are TRBV10-3 and TRBJ2-2, with D uncertain. The CDR3 spans 14 residues. V lost 7 bases to trimming and J lost 0 bases, with 9 bases between them. Germline lookup yields CDR1 ENHRY and CDR2 SYGVKD. The CDR3 here is CAIKGSPNTGELFF. CDR3 DNA: TGTGCCATCAAGGGCAGCCCGAACACCGGGGAGCTGTTTTTT.

This clonotype turned up a few times. This chain connects TRBV28 to TRBJ2-5; D perhaps matches TRBD2 (5 bases). The CDR3 has 14 amino acids. CDR1 and CDR2 from the germline V gene are MDHEN and SYDVKM. Deletions cut 3 bases from V and 5 bases from J, with 13 bases between. CDR3 nucleotides: TGTGCCAGCAGTTTCCGTAAAGGCGGGGAGACCCAGTACTTC. Its protein product is CASSFRKGGETQYF.

The chain joins TRBV7-9 to TRBJ1-3; D call uncertain. Trimming left V 11 bases short and J 1 base short, with 12 bases between. CDR3 size: 13 residues. Germline CDR1 is SEHNR and CDR2 is FQNEAQ (reference sequence). The CDR3 DNA sequence: TGTGCCTCCGGATTAGTTTCTGGAAACACCATATATTTT. This gives the protein CASGLVSGNTIYF.

Notes on this clonotype: A much larger clone is a single base away; this may be a read error. The chain links TRBV20-1 to TRBJ1-6, with D uncertain. This CDR3 is 13 amino acids long. Deletions cut 1 base from V and 2 bases from J, with 3 bases between. The germline CDR1 and CDR2 sequences are DFQATT and SNEGSKA (reference sequence). This CDR3 is CSARGAYNSPLHF. CDR3 DNA sequence: TGCAGTGCTAGAGGGGCCTATAATTCACCCCTCCACTTT.

This chain links TRBV20-1 with TRBJ1-2, with 7 bases fitting TRBD1. The junction had 5 bases not matched to a gene; V was cut back by 0 bases and J by 4 bases. Germline V gene data show CDR1 as DFQATT and CDR2 as SNEGSKA (reference sequence). This CDR3 contains 14 residues. Written as DNA, the CDR3 is TGCAGTGCTAGAGAGGAGGGACAGAGCTATGGCTACACCTTC. Translated, it gives CSAREEGQSYGYTF.

This chain uses TRBV7-9 with TRBJ2-7; 9 bases map to TRBD1. The J segment lost 0 bases and the V segment lost 5 bases, leaving 5 bases of the junction unmatched. This CDR3 spans 15 amino acids. Germline CDR1 reads SEHNR; CDR2 reads FQNEAQ (reference sequence). The chain's CDR3 is CASSTGQGSSYEQYF. Written as DNA, the CDR3 is TGTGCCAGCAGCACAGGACAGGGGAGCTCCTACGAGCAGTACTTC. The whole variable domain, remainder taken from reference TRBV7-9 and TRBJ2-7, is DTGVSQNPRHKITKRGQNVTFRCDPISEHNRLYWYRQTLGQGPEFLTYFQNEAQLEKSRLLSDRFSAERPKGSFSTLEIQRTEQGDSAMYLCASSTGQGSSYEQYFGPGTRLTVT.

This clonotype was observed a few times. J is TRBJ1-2 and V is TRBV11-2; D uncertain. This CDR3 is built from 12 residues. From germline, CDR1 is SGHAT and CDR2 FQNNGV. The V end was cut by 2 bases, the J end by 6 bases, with 7 bases between. CDR3 DNA: TGTGCCAGCAGCTTATTCGGGGATGGCTACACCTTC. Translated: CASSLFGDGYTF.

This clonotype was seen more than once but under ten times. The genes are TRBV15 and TRBJ2-7; D not resolved. V was clipped by 3 bases and J by 7 bases, with 13 bases between them. This CDR3 has 13 amino acids. Looked up from germline, CDR1 is LNHNV and CDR2 is YYDKDF (reference sequence). CDR3 region: CATSRGIEREQYF. CDR3 sequence (DNA): TGTGCCACCAGCAGGGGGATTGAAAGGGAGCAGTACTTC.

This clonotype was detected a few times. The gene calls are TRBV18 and TRBJ2-1; TRBD2 matches at 10 bases. The V segment lost 6 bases and the J segment 7 bases; nucleotides outside the gene matches: 9. This CDR3 region has 15 residues. Germline V gene lookup returns CDR1 KGHSH and CDR2 LQKENI. The CDR3: CASSPTGLASNEQFF. CDR3 DNA sequence: TGTGCCAGCTCCCCAACGGGACTAGCGTCGAATGAGCAGTTCTTC.

This clonotype was seen a handful of times. The V and J genes are TRBV12-3 or TRBV12-4 and TRBJ1-5, with D unclear. The CDR3 spans 15 residues. Trimming removed 1 base at V and 9 bases at J, with 16 bases between. CDR3 bases: TGTGCCAGCAGTTTAGAAGGAGAGATGAGTGGGCCCCAGCATTTT. Its protein is CASSLEGEMSGPQHF.